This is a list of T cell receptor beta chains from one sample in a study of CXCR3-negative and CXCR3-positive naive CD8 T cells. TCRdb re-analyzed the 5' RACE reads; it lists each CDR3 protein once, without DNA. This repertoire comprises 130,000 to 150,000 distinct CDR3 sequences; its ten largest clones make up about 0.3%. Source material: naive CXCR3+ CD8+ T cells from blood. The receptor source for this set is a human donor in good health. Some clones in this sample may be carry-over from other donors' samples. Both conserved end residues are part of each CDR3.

CDR3: CASSSNPPDRVGHNEQFF
J: TRBJ2-1
V: TRBV6-5

CDR3: CASSYGDTGELFF
J: TRBJ2-2
V: TRBV27

CDR3: CASTTAVTYNEQFF
J: TRBJ2-1
V: TRBV28

CDR3: CASSLRGANTEAFF
J: TRBJ1-1
V: TRBV7-6

CDR3: CASSTLAGNSYEQYF
J: TRBJ2-7
V: TRBV12-3/TRBV12-4

CDR3: CASSKDSGESPPGQPQHF
J: TRBJ1-5
V: TRBV21-1

CDR3: CSASWNRETGELFF
J: TRBJ2-2
V: TRBV20-1

CDR3: CASSSPYGDRNYGYTF
J: TRBJ1-2
V: TRBV3-1

CDR3: CASSQDQYLGGVEQYF
J: TRBJ2-7
V: TRBV4-3

CDR3: CASSSGAGMQETQYF
J: TRBJ2-5
V: TRBV13

CDR3: CASSSGLQADTQYF
J: TRBJ2-3
V: TRBV27

CDR3: CSVPEGGTEAFF
J: TRBJ1-1
V: TRBV29-1

CDR3: CASSPSELGWANVLTF
J: TRBJ2-6
V: TRBV7-6

CDR3: CAWSPGQGLWSPLHF
J: TRBJ1-6
V: TRBV30

CDR3: CSVQDRSPNQPQHF
J: TRBJ1-5
V: TRBV29-1

CDR3: CASSRAGVAGELFF
J: TRBJ2-2
V: TRBV5-6

CDR3: CASSLFAGLGNTIYF
J: TRBJ1-3
V: TRBV28

CDR3: CASTASGGSGELFF
J: TRBJ2-2
V: TRBV28

CDR3: CASSQDRGATNEKLFF
J: TRBJ1-4
V: TRBV3-1

CDR3: CASSGTGASETQYF
J: TRBJ2-5
V: TRBV6-2/TRBV6-3

CDR3: CASSLNPSGELFF
J: TRBJ2-2
V: TRBV7-3

CDR3: CASSPIPSGKDEQFF
J: TRBJ2-1
V: TRBV12-3/TRBV12-4

CDR3: CASSFGGTNTGELFF
J: TRBJ2-2
V: TRBV7-6

CDR3: CASSSGRGDEQYF
J: TRBJ2-7
V: TRBV7-9

CDR3: CASSPQSYNEQFF
J: TRBJ2-1
V: TRBV18

CDR3: CASSRAARQGTYEQYF
J: TRBJ2-7
V: TRBV28

CDR3: CASSQVLASQETQYF
J: TRBJ2-5
V: TRBV4-1

CDR3: CASSSPKGLAGVSSYNEQFF
J: TRBJ2-1
V: TRBV7-2

CDR3: CSAWAANTGELFF
J: TRBJ2-2
V: TRBV20-1

CDR3: CASSLTGVKGASQPQHF
J: TRBJ1-5
V: TRBV27

CDR3: CASSHPFAAGEQYF
J: TRBJ2-7
V: TRBV3-1

CDR3: CAISEGIYWDTDTQYF
J: TRBJ2-3
V: TRBV10-3

CDR3: CSVVPGSTEAFF
J: TRBJ1-1
V: TRBV29-1

CDR3: CSVEAGSNTGELFF
J: TRBJ2-2
V: TRBV29-1

CDR3: CASSKDRGSVLGQYF
J: TRBJ2-3
V: TRBV6-6

CDR3: CASSFPLQGSDLYNEQFF
J: TRBJ2-1
V: TRBV28

CDR3: CSVILPGAYEQYF
J: TRBJ2-7
V: TRBV29-1

CDR3: CASSYTLSRDGEQYF
J: TRBJ2-7
V: TRBV6-6

CDR3: CASSLAEGTKAYEQYF
J: TRBJ2-7
V: TRBV7-9

CDR3: CSVDQGNLGYTF
J: TRBJ1-2
V: TRBV29-1

CDR3: CASSPSGGAWIEQFF
J: TRBJ2-1
V: TRBV12-3/TRBV12-4

CDR3: CATSRVDELAQYF
J: TRBJ2-5
V: TRBV15

CDR3: CASSLLKTGGSRETQYF
J: TRBJ2-5
V: TRBV7-9

CDR3: CASSLERGVEEKLFF
J: TRBJ1-4
V: TRBV7-9

CDR3: CASLDLGSNTGELFF
J: TRBJ2-2
V: TRBV2

CDR3: CASSSLDRYLNYGYTF
J: TRBJ1-2
V: TRBV5-1

CDR3: CASSSTVYNEQFF
J: TRBJ2-1
V: TRBV11-2

CDR3: CASSQDRTTSGATYEQYF
J: TRBJ2-7
V: TRBV4-3

CDR3: CASTLGNWGSGNTIYF
J: TRBJ1-3
V: TRBV6-5

CDR3: CAISESGTGITGELFF
J: TRBJ2-2
V: TRBV10-3

CDR3: CAPSGLADSPLYADNEQFF
J: TRBJ2-1
V: TRBV4-1

CDR3: CASSQERTGRTDTQYF
J: TRBJ2-3
V: TRBV4-3

CDR3: CASSLAAGYEQYF
J: TRBJ2-7
V: TRBV12-3/TRBV12-4

CDR3: CASSSGGDRLNTEAFF
J: TRBJ1-1
V: TRBV21-1

CDR3: CASSPTVFPEAFF
J: TRBJ1-1
V: TRBV4-2

CDR3: CASSLTEVLRDEQFF
J: TRBJ2-1
V: TRBV7-3

CDR3: CAWSEGTVTEAFF
J: TRBJ1-1
V: TRBV30

CDR3: CASSQGRTPEQYF
J: TRBJ2-7
V: TRBV14

CDR3: CSARDFGGSAYNEQFF
J: TRBJ2-1
V: TRBV20-1

CDR3: CASSQSSLAASYEQYF
J: TRBJ2-7
V: TRBV4-1